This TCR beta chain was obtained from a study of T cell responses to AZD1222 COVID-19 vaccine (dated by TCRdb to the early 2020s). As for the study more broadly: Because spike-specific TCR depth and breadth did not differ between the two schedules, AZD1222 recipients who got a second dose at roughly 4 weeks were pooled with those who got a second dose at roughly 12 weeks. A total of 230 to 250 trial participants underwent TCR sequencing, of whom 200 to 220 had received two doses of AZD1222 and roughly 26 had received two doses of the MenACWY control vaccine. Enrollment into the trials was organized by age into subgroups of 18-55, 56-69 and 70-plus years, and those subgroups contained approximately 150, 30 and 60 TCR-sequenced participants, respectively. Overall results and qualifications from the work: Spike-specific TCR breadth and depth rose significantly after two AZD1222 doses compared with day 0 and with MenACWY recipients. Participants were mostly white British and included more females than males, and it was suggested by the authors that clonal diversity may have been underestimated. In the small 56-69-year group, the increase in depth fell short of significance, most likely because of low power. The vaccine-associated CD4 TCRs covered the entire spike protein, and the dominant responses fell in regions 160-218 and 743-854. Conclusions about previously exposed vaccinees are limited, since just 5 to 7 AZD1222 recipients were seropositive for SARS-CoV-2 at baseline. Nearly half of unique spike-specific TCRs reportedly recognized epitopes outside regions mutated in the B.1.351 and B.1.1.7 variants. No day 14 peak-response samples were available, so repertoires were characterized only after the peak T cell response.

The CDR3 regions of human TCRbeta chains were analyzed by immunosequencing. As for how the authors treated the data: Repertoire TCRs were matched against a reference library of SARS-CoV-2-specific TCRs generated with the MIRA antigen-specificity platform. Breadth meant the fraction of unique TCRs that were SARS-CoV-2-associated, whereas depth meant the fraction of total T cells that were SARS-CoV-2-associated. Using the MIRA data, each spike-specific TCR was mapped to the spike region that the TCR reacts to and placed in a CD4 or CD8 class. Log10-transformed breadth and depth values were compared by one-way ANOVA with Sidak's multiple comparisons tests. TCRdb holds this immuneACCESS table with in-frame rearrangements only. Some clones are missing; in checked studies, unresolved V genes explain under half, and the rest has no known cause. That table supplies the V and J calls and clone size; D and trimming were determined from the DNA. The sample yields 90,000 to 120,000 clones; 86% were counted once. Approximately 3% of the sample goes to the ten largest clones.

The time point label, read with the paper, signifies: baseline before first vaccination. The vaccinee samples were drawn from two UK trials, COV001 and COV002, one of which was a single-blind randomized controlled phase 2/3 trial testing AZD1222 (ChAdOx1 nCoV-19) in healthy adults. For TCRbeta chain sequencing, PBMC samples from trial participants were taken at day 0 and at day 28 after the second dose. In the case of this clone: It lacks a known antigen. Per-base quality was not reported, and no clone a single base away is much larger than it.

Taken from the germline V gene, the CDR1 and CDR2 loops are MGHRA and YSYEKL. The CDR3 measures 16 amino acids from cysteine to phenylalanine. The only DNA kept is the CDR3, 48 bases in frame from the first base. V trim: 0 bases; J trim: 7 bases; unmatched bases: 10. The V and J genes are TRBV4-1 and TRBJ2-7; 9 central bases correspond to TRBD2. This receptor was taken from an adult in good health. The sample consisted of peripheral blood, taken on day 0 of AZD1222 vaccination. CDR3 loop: CASSQEIRGGASEQYF. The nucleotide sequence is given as TGCGCCAGCAGCCAAGAAATCCGCGGGGGGGCGAGTGAGCAGTACTTC.